In its sample, the clone carrying this T cell receptor (beta chain) was seen once. What it binds is not known. The CDR3 runs 12 residues. Trimming left V 5 bases short and J 5 bases short, with 9 bases between. CDR1 is SEHNR and CDR2 is FQNEAQ in the germline V gene (reference sequence). This sample is drawn from a study of cytomegalovirus exposure and HLA in healthy donors. Overall study results and limits: 87-base-pair reads could not separate some V segments, including TRBV6-2 and TRBV6-3. Trimming of TCR beta V- and J-genes showed a link, identified in a later analysis, to a missense DCLRE1C variant. The authors later found HLA-associated TCR beta chains more clonally expanded than equally common others. Cytomegalovirus status was reportedly diagnosed by the classifier with high sensitivity and specificity.

Both 60 Vbeta primers and 13 Jbeta primers went into the PCR. Clones were sequenced by immunoSEQ multiplex PCR, and TCRdb holds only the in-frame ones, with some missing. The sample has about 180,000 clones, 70% to 90% seen once. This chain uses TRBV7-9 with TRBJ1-1; D is perhaps TRBD1 (5 bases). Sequencing was performed on PBMCs. The receptor comes from a girl under 18 in good health and CMV-seropositive. The CDR3, as DNA: TGTGCCAGCAGCAAAGGGGTTACTGAAGCTTTCTTT. Amino acids: CASSKGVTEAFF.